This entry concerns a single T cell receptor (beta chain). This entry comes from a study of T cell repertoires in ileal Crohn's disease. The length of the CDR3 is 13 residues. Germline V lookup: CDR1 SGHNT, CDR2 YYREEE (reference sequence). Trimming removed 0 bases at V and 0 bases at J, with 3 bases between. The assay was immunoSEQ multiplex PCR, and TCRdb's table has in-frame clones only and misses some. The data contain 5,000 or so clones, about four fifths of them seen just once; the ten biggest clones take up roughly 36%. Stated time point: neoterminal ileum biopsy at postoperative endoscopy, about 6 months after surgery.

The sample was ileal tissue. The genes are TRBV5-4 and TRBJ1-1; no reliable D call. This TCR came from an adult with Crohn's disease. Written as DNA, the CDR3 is TGTGCCAGCAGCTTGGACTTGAACACTGAAGCTTTCTTT. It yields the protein CASSLDLNTEAFF.